The 20 T cell receptor beta chains below were found in one sample sequenced in a study of T cell changes during pregnancy in multiple sclerosis. TCRdb keeps only in-frame clones here, not all; method: immunoSEQ multiplex PCR. This table has fewer than 20,000 clones, more than 70% appearing once. The specimen was CD8+ T cells from peripheral blood mononuclear cells, collected after pregnancy. Source of these receptors: a female donor with multiple sclerosis, enrolled in a pregnancy study.

CDR3 amino acids: CSAQRALVELFF. In DNA, the CDR3 is TGCAGCGCCCAGCGGGCCCTGGTGGAACTGTTTTTT. The chain links TRBV29-1 to TRBJ1-4; D gene unclear. The V gene's germline CDR1 is SQVTM and CDR2 ANQGSEA. The CDR3 sequence is 12 residues long. V was cut by 7 bases and J by 12 bases, with 18 bases left in between. The whole variable domain, filled in from reference TRBV29-1 and TRBJ1-4, reads SAVISQKPSRDICQRGTSLTIQCQVDSQVTMMFWYRQQPGQSLTLIATANQGSEATYESGFVIDKFPISRPNLTFSTLTVSNMSPEDSSIYLCSAQRALVELFFGSGTQLSVL.

This clone came up once. The chain links TRBV6-5 to TRBJ2-7; 7 bases are shared with TRBD2. CDR3 size: 16 residues. J gave up 0 bases and V 0 bases, and 5 bases lay outside the gene matches. The V gene's germline CDR1 is MNHEY and CDR2 SVGAGI. CDR3 amino acids: CASSYSRGGSSYEQYF. CDR3 DNA sequence: TGTGCCAGCAGTTACTCCCGGGGAGGGAGCTCCTACGAGCAGTACTTC.

The chain joins TRBV4-1 to TRBJ2-2, with a tentative D call TRBD2 (5 bases). Trimming pared 0 bases from V and 7 bases from J, leaving 24 bases between. The CDR3 has 19 residues. CDR1 is MGHRA and CDR2 is YSYEKL in the germline V gene. CDR3: CASSQDSPGGRGPGGELFF. CDR3 DNA sequence: TGCGCCAGCAGCCAAGATAGCCCCGGCGGGCGAGGGCCGGGCGGGGAGCTGTTTTTT.

The gene calls are TRBV29-1 and TRBJ2-7, with TRBD2 as a possible D gene (5 bases). The V gene lost 7 bases and the J gene lost 2 bases, with 9 bases spanning the gap. The germline gives CDR1 SQVTM, CDR2 ANQGSEA. CDR3 length equals 11 residues. The CDR3 sequence is CSAWETYEQYF. The CDR3 region has the DNA TGCAGCGCCTGGGAGACCTACGAGCAGTACTTC.

The chain links TRBV28 to TRBJ2-3, with 13 bases lining up with TRBD2. From germline, CDR1 is MDHEN and CDR2 SYDVKM. V was pared by 5 bases and J by 4 bases, with 9 bases of the junction left unmatched. The CDR3 contains 17 residues. The CDR3: CASSLSGLAGVSDTQYF. DNA for the CDR3: TGTGCCAGCAGTCTCTCAGGACTAGCGGGAGTATCAGATACGCAGTATTTT.

The chain carries TRBV5-5 and TRBJ1-2, with a tentative D call TRBD1 (6 bases). With 3 bases removed from V and 6 bases from J, the gap between germline ends came to 12 bases. This CDR3 is 13 amino acids long. Per germline, CDR1 SGHKS and CDR2 YYEKEE (reference sequence). CDR3 sequence (DNA): TGTGCCAGCAGCTCCCGGACAGCAGATGGCTACACCTTC. Amino acid sequence: CASSSRTADGYTF.

The CDR3 nucleotides read TGCGCCAGCAGCGCGACAGAAATGAGAAACACCATATATTTT. Its translation: CASSATEMRNTIYF. This rearrangement joins TRBV5-1 to TRBJ1-3; the D gene is possibly TRBD1 (5 bases). V gave up 4 bases and J gave up 5 bases, with 13 bases separating them. Germline V gene lookup returns CDR1 SGHRS and CDR2 YFSETQ. CDR3 size: 14 residues.

The rearrangement joins TRBV13 to TRBJ2-1; 8 positions agree with TRBD2. V shed 5 bases, J shed 2 bases, and the junction held 5 bases outside the gene matches. The CDR3 is 15 amino acids. Germline V gene lookup returns CDR1 PRHDT and CDR2 FYEKMQ (reference sequence). Here the CDR3 reads CASSQRGRAYNEQFF. The CDR3 region has the DNA TGTGCCAGCAGCCAGCGGGGGAGGGCCTACAATGAGCAGTTCTTC.

The CDR3 DNA follows: TGCGCCAGCAGTGTCACCTCGGCCGGGACAGGGTGGAACACTGAAGCTTTCTTT. Its translation is CASSVTSAGTGWNTEAFF. The chain combines TRBV10-1 with TRBJ1-1, with TRBD1 matching 9 bases. The V gene end was trimmed by 4 bases and the J gene end by 1 base; junction bases not matched to a gene: 13. CDR1 and CDR2 from the germline V gene are WNHNN and SYGVQD (reference sequence). CDR3 size: 18 residues.

The genes are TRBV6-4 and TRBJ2-1; 10 nucleotides match TRBD2. Trimming at V came to 2 bases and at J to 5 bases, leaving 3 bases not matched to a gene. This CDR3 comprises 15 residues. Germline V gives CDR1 MRHNA, CDR2 SNTAGT. The CDR3 protein is CASSDGAGGNNEQFF. CDR3 nucleotide sequence: TGTGCCAGCAGTGACGGAGCGGGAGGGAACAATGAGCAGTTCTTC.

The V and J genes are TRBV5-1 and TRBJ1-1; the D gene is possibly TRBD1 (6 bases). The V end lost 3 bases, the J end lost 5 bases, and 17 bases lay between the germline ends. The CDR3 is 15 residues long. Germline V gene data show CDR1 as SGHRS and CDR2 as YFSETQ. The CDR3 loop is CASSWWGGEGTEAFF. For the CDR3, the DNA is TGCGCCAGCAGCTGGTGGGGGGGCGAGGGAACTGAAGCTTTCTTT.

The rearrangement uses TRBV4-1 and TRBJ2-4; D might be TRBD2 (5 bases). The V end was cut by 4 bases, the J end by 4 bases, with 8 bases between. This CDR3 comprises 13 residues. Germline CDR1 is MGHRA and CDR2 is YSYEKL. This chain's CDR3 is CASSPWTKNIQYF. DNA of the CDR3: TGCGCCAGCAGCCCATGGACTAAAAACATTCAGTACTTC.

The chain couples TRBV13 to TRBJ1-1, with D perhaps matching TRBD1 (5 bases). The germline V gene has CDR1 PRHDT and CDR2 FYEKMQ (reference sequence). V was trimmed by 5 bases and J by 5 bases, leaving 9 bases between them. This CDR3 has 12 amino acids. The CDR3, as DNA: TGTGCCAGCAGCCAACAGGCAACTGAAGCTTTCTTT. Translation gives CASSQQATEAFF. Full variable domain (remainder filled in from reference TRBV13 and TRBJ1-1): AAGVIQSPRHLIKEKRETATLKCYPIPRHDTVYWYQQGPGQDPQFLISFYEKMQSDKGSIPDRFSAQQFSDYHSELNMSSLELGDSALYFCASSQQATEAFFGQGTRLTVV.

The V and J genes are TRBV5-6 and TRBJ2-1; 7 positions agree with TRBD2. The junction had 14 bases not matched to a gene; V was cut back by 7 bases and J by 4 bases. Germline V CDR1 and CDR2: SGHDT, YYEEEE. This CDR3 comprises 16 residues. For the CDR3, the DNA is TGTGCCAGCTTCGGACTAAGCGGGGTCTATTACAATGAGCAGTTCTTC. It specifies CASFGLSGVYYNEQFF.

The gene calls are TRBV15 and TRBJ1-2, with 9 bases aligning to TRBD1. The germline V gene encodes CDR1 LNHNV and CDR2 YYDKDF (reference sequence). This CDR3 has 15 amino acids. With 0 bases clipped from V and 14 bases from J, the junction kept 13 bases outside the gene matches. CDR3 DNA: TGTGCCACCAGCAGAGATCACGGGACAGGGCTTATAGAAACCTTC. This gives the protein CATSRDHGTGLIETF.

V gene TRBV28 combines with J gene TRBJ2-1, with 8 bases matching TRBD2. The V gene end was trimmed by 6 bases and the J gene end by 7 bases; junction bases not matched to a gene: 14. CDR1 and CDR2 from the germline V gene are MDHEN and SYDVKM. There are 16 residues in the CDR3. The CDR3 nucleotides read TGTGCCAGCAGGGGTGATTCGGGACTAGTATTAAATGAGCAGTTCTTC. Amino acids: CASRGDSGLVLNEQFF.

Sample share makes this clone medium-sized. The chain joins TRBV6-4 to TRBJ2-2, with a tentative D call TRBD1 (6 bases). Germline assignment: CDR1 MRHNA and CDR2 SNTAGT. The V end lost 4 bases, the J end lost 6 bases, and 9 bases lay between the germline ends. The CDR3 is made up of 13 amino acids. As DNA, the CDR3 is TGTGCCAGCAGTGCAGGGGACGCCGGGGAGCTGTTTTTT. Translating gives CASSAGDAGELFF.

This clone was observed a handful of times. The J gene is TRBJ2-1, the V gene TRBV6-4; 11 nucleotides align to TRBD1. V gave up 2 bases and J gave up 6 bases; unmatched junction bases: 0. This CDR3 has 14 residues. Looked up from germline, CDR1 is MRHNA and CDR2 is SNTAGT. CDR3 DNA: TGTGCCAGCAGTGACGGGACAGGGGGCAATGAGCAGTTCTTC. It yields the protein CASSDGTGGNEQFF.

The chain links TRBV9 to TRBJ2-1, with 7 bases lining up with TRBD2. This CDR3 spans 17 amino acids. After removal of 3 bases from V and 4 bases from J, the junction contained 13 bases not matched to a gene. From germline, CDR1 is SGDLS and CDR2 YYNGEE. The DNA of the CDR3 is TGTGCCAGCAGCGCCGGTGGGGGGGTCGGAATTTACAATGAGCAGTTCTTC. It codes for CASSAGGGVGIYNEQFF.

This sequence joins TRBV6-6 and TRBJ2-7; maybe TRBD1 (5 bases). Germline V gene sequence: CDR1 MNHNY, CDR2 SVGAGI (reference sequence). The germline V and J ends were trimmed by 8 bases and 0 bases, with 8 bases remaining between them. The CDR3 runs 12 residues. CDR3 region: CASLDSSYEQYF. The CDR3 region has the DNA TGTGCCAGCCTCGACAGCTCCTACGAGCAGTACTTC.